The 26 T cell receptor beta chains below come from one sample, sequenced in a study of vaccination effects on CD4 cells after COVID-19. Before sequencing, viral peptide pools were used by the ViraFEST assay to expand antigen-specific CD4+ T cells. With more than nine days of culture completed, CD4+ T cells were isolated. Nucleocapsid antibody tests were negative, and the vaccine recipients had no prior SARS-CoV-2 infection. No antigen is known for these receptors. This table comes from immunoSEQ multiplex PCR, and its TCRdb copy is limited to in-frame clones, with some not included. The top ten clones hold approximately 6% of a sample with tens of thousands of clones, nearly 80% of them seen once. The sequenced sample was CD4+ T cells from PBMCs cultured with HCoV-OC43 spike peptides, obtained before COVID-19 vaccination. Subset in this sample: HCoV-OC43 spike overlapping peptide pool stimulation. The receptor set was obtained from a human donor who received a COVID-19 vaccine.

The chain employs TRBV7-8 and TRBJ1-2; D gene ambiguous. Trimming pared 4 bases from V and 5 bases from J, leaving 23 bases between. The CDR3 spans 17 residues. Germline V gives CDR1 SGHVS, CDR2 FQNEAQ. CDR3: CASSSRSSRDMGYGYTF. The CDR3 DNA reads TGTGCCAGCAGCTCAAGATCATCGAGGGATATGGGGTATGGCTACACCTTC.

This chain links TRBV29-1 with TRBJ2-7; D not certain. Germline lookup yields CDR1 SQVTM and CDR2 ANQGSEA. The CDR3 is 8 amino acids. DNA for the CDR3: TGCAGCGTCGCCGGAGTCCCTGTC. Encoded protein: CSVAGVPV.

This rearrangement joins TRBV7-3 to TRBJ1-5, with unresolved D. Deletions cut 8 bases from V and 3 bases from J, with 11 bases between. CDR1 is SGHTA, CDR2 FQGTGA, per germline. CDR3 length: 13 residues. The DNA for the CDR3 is TGTGCCAGCGCTCTCGGAGTCAATCAGCCCCAGCATTTT. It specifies CASALGVNQPQHF.

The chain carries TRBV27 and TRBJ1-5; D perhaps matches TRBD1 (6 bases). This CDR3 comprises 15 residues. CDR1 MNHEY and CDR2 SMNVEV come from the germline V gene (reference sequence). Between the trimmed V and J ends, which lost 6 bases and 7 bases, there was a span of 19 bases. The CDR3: CASSSRQEREQPQHF. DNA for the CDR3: TGTGCCAGCAGCTCGAGACAGGAACGAGAACAGCCCCAGCATTTT.

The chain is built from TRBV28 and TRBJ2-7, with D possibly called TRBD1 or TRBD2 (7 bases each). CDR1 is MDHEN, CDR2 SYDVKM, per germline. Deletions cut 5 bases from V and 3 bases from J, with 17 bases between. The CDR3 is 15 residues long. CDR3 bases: TGTGCCAGCAGTCCAGGGGGGGGACGATTCTACGAGCAGTACGTC. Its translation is CASSPGGGRFYEQYV.

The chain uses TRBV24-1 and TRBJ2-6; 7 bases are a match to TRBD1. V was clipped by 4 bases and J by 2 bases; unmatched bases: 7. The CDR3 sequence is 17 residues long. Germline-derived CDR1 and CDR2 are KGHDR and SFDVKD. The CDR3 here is CATSDRYTGAGANVLTF. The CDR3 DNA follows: TGTGCCACCAGTGACCGGTACACAGGGGCTGGGGCCAACGTCCTGACTTTC.

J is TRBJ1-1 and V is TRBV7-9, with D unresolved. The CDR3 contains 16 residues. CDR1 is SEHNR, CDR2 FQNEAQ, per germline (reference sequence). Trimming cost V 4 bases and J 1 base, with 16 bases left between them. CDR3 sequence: CASSWIRTVTNTEAFF. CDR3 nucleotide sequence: TGTGCCAGCAGCTGGATTCGGACGGTGACGAACACTGAAGCTTTCTTT.

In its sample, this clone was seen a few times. The CDR3 sequence is CASSPLGMRGYTF. CDR3 sequence (DNA): TGTGCCAGCAGCCCCCTAGGCATGAGGGGCTACACCTTC. The V call is TRBV14, the J call TRBJ1-2; D is ambiguous. This CDR3 comprises 13 residues. The germline V and J ends were trimmed by 4 bases and 8 bases, with 14 bases remaining between them. The germline CDR1 and CDR2 sequences are SGHDN and FVKESK.

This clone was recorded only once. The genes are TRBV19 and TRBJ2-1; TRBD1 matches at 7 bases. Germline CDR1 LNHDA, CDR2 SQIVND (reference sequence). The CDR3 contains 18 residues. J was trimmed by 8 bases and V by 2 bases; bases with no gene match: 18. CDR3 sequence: CASSILGGGSSISHEQFF. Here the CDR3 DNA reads TGTGCCAGTAGTATATTAGGGGGCGGGTCCAGTATTAGCCATGAGCAGTTCTTC.

The CDR3 nucleotides read TGTGCCAGCTCACCCCGACCGGGACTAGATGGCACAGATACGCAGTATTTT. It codes for CASSPRPGLDGTDTQYF. V is TRBV18 and J is TRBJ2-3, with 8 nucleotides matching TRBD2. This CDR3 contains 17 residues. Per the germline V gene, CDR1 is KGHSH and CDR2 is LQKENI. Trimming removed 3 bases from V and 1 base from J; junction bases left unmatched: 9.

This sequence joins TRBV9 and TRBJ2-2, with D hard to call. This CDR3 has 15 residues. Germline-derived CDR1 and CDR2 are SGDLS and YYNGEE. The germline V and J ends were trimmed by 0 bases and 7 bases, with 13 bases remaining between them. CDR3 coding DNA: TGTGCCAGCAGCGTAGATCCCCAGGAAGGCGGGGAGCTGTTTTTT. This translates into CASSVDPQEGGELFF.

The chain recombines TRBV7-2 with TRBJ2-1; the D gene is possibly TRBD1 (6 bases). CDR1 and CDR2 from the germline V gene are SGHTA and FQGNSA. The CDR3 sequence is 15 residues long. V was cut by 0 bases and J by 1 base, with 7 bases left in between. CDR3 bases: TGTGCCAGCAGCTTAGCGGGGGCATCCTACAATGAGCAGTTCTTC. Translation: CASSLAGASYNEQFF.

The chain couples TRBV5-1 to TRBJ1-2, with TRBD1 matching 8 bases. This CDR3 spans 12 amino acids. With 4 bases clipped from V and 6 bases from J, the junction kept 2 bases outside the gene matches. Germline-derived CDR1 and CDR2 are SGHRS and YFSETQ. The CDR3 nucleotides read TGCGCCAGCAGCGTGACAGGGGATGGCTACACCTTC. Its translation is CASSVTGDGYTF.

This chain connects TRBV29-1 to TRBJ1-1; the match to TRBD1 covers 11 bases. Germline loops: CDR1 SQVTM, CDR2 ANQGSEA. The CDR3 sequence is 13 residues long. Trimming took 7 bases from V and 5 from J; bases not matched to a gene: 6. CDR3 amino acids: CSAGQGARTEAFF. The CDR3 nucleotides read TGCAGCGCCGGACAGGGGGCGCGTACTGAAGCTTTCTTT.

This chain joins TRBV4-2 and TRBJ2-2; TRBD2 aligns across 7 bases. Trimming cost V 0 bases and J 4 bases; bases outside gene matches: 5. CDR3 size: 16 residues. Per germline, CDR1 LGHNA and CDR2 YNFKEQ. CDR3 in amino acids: CASSQDHGGGTGELFF. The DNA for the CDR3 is TGTGCCAGCAGCCAAGATCACGGCGGGGGCACCGGGGAGCTGTTTTTT.

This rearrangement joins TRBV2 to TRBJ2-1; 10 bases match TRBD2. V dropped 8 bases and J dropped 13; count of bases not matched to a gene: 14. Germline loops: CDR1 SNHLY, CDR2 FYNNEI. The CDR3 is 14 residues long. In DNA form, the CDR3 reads TGTGCCAGCTCCCCCCTAGCGGGGGACATTAAACAGTTCTTC. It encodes CASSPLAGDIKQFF.

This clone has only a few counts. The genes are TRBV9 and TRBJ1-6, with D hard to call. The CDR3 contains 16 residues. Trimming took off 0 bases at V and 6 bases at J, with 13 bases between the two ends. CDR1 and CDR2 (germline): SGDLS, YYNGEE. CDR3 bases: TGTGCCAGCAGCGTAGGTCCGGACCAAATTAATTCACCCCTCCACTTT. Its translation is CASSVGPDQINSPLHF.

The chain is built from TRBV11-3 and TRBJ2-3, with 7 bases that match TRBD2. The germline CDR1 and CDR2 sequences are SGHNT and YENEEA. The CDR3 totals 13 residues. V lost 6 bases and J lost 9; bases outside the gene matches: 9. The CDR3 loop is CASSQTSVGTQYF. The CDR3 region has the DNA TGTGCCAGCAGTCAAACTAGCGTGGGCACGCAGTATTTT.

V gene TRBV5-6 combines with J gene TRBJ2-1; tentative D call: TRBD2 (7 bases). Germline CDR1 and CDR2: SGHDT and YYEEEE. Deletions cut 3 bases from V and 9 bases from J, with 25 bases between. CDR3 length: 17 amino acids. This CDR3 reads CASSWGGGSHFPGEQFF. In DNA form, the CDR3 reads TGTGCCAGCAGCTGGGGGGGCGGGTCACACTTTCCGGGTGAGCAGTTCTTC.

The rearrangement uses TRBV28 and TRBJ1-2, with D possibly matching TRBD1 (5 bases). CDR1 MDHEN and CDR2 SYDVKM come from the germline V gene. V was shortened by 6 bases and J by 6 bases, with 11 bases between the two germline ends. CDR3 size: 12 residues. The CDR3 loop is CASSPLGDGYTF. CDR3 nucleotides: TGTGCCAGCAGCCCCCTAGGGGATGGCTACACCTTC.

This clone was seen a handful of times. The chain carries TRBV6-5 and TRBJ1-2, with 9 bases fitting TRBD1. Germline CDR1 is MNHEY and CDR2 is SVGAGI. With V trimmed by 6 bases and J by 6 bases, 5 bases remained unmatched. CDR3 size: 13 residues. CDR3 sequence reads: CASSPQGANGYTF. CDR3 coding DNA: TGTGCCAGCAGCCCACAGGGGGCGAATGGCTACACCTTC.

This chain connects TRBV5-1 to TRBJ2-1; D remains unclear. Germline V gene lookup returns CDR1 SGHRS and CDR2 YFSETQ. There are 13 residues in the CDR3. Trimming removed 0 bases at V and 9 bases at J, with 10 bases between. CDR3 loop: CASSLGSRGEQFF. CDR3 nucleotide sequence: TGCGCCAGCAGCTTGGGATCGCGAGGTGAGCAGTTCTTC. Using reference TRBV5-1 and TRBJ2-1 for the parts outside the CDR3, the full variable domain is KAGVTQTPRYLIKTRGQQVTLSCSPISGHRSVSWYQQTPGQGLQFLFEYFSETQRNKGNFPGRFSGRQFSNSRSEMNVSTLELGDSALYLCASSLGSRGEQFFGPGTRLTVL.

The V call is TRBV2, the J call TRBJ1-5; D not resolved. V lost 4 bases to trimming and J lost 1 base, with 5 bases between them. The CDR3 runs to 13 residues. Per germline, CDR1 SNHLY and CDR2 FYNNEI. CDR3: CASSAISNQPQHF. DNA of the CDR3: TGTGCCAGCAGTGCAATAAGCAATCAGCCCCAGCATTTT.

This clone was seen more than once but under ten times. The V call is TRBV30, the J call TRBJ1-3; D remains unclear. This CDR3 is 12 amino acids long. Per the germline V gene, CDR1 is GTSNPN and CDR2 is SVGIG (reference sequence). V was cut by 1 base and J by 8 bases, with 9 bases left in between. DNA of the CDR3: TGTGCCTGGAGTGCCGACACGGACACCATATATTTT. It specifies CAWSADTDTIYF.

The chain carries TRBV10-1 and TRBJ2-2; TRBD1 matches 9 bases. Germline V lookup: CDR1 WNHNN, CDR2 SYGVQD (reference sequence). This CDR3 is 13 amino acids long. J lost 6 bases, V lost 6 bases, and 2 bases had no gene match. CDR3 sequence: CASRRQGAGELFF. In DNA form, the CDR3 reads TGCGCCAGCAGGAGACAGGGGGCCGGGGAGCTGTTTTTT.

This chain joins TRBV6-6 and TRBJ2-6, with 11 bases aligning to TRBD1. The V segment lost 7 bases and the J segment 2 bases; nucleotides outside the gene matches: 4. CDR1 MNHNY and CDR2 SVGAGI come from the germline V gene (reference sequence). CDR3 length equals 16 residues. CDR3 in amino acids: CASIRTGGTGANVLTF. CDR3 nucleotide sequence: TGTGCCAGCATCAGGACAGGGGGCACTGGGGCCAACGTCCTGACTTTC.